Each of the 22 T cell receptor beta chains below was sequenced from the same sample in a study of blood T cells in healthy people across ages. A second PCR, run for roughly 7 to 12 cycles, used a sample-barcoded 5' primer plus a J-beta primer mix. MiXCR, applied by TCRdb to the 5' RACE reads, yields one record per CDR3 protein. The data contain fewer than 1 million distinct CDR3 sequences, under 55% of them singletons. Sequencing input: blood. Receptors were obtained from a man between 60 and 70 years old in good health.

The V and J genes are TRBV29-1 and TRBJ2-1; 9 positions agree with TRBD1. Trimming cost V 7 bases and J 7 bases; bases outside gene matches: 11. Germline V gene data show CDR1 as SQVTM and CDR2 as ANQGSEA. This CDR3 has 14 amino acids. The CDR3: CSGSQRTGDNEQFF. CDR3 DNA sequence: TGCAGCGGAAGCCAGAGGACAGGGGATAATGAGCAGTTCTTC.

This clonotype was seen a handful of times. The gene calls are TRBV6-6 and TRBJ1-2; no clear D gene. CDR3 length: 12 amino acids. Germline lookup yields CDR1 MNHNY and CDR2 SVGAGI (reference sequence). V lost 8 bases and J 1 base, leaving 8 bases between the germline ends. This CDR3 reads CASHQDNYGYTF. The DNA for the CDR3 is TGTGCCAGCCACCAGGATAACTATGGCTACACCTTC.

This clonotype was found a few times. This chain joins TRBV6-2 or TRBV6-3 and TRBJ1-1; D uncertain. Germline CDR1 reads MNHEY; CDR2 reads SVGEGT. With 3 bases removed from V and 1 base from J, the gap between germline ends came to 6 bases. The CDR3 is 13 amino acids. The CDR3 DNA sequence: TGTGCCAGCAGTTATCGGCAGAACACTGAAGCTTTCTTT. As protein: CASSYRQNTEAFF.

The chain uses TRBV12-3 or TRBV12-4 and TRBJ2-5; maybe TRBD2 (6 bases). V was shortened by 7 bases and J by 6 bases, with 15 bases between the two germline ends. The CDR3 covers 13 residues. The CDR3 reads CASNSLARQTQYF. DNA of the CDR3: TGTGCCAGCAACAGTCTAGCGAGGCAGACCCAGTACTTC.

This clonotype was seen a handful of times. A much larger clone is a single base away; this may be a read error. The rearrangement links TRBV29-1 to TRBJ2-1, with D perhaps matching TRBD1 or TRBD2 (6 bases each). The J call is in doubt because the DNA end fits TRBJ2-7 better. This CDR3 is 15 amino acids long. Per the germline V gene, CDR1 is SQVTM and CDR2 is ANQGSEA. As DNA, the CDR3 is TGCAGCGTAGGTCCGGGGGCGGCCGGCTACAATGAGCAGTACTTC. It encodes CSVGPGAAGYNEQYF.

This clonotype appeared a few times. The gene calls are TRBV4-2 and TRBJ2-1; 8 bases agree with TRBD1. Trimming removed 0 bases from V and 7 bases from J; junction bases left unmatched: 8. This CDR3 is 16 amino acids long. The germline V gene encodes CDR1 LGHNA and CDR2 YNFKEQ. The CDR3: CASSQDPQGAGNEQFF. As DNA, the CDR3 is TGTGCCAGCAGCCAAGATCCCCAGGGGGCAGGGAATGAGCAGTTCTTC.

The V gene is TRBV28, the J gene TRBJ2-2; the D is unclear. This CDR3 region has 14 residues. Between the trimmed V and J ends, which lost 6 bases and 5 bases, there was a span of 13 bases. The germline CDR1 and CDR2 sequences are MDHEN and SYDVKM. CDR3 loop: CASRPGHSTGELFF. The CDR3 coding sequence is TGTGCCAGCAGACCGGGTCACTCGACCGGGGAGCTGTTTTTT.

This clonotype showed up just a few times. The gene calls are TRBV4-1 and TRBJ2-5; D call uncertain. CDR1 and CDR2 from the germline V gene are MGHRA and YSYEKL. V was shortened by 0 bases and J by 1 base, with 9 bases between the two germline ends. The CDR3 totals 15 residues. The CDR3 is CASSQDGTAQETQYF. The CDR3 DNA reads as TGCGCCAGCAGCCAAGATGGTACAGCCCAAGAGACCCAGTACTTC.

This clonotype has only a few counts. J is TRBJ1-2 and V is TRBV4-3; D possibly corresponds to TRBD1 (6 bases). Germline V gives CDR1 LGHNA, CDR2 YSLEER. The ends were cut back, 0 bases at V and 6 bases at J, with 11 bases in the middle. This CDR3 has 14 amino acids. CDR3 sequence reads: CASSQDRGNDGYTF. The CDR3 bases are TGCGCCAGCAGCCAAGACAGGGGTAATGATGGCTACACCTTC.

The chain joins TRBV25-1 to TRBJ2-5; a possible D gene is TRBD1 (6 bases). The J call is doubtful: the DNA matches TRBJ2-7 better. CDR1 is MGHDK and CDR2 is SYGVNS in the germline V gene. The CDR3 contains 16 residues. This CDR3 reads CASSPNRAEPSYEQYF. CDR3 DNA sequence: TGTGCCAGCAGCCCCAACAGGGCTGAACCCTCCTACGAGCAGTACTTC.

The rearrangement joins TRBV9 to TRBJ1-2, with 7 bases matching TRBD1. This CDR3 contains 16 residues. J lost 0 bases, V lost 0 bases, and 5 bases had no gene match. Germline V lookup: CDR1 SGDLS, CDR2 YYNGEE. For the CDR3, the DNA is TGTGCCAGCAGCGTAGGGGGACAGAAGTCTAACTATGGCTACACCTTC. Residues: CASSVGGQKSNYGYTF.

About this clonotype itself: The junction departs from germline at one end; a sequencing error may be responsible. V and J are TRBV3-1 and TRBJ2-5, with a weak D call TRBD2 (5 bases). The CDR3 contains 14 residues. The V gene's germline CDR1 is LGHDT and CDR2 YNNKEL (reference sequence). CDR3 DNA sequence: TGTACCAGCAGCCAAATGGCCCCGGGGGAGACCCAGTACTTC. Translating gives CTSSQMAPGETQYF.

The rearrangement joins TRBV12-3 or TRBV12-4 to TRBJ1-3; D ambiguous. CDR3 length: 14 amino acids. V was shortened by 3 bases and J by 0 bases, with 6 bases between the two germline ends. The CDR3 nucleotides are TGTGCCAGCAGTTTTGCGAGCTCTGGAAACACCATATATTTT. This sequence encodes CASSFASSGNTIYF.

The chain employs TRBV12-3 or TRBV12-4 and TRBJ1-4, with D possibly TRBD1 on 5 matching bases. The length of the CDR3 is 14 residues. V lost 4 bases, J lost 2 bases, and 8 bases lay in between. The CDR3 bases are TGTGCCAGCAGTTCAGGGTTGACTAATGAAAAACTGTTTTTT. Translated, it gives CASSSGLTNEKLFF.

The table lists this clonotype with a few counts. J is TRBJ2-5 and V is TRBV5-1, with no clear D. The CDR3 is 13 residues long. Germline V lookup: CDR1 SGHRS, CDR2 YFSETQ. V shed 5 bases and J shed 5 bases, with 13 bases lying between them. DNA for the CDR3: TGCGCCAGCAGGGTCCAGCCTCTTGAGACCCAGTACTTC. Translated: CASRVQPLETQYF.

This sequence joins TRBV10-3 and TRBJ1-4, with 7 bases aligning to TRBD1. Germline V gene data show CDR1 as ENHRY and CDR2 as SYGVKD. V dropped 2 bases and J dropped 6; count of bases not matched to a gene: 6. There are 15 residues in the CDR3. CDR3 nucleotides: TGTGCCATCAGTGAGACAGGGGAAGGAGATGAAAAACTGTTTTTT. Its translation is CAISETGEGDEKLFF.

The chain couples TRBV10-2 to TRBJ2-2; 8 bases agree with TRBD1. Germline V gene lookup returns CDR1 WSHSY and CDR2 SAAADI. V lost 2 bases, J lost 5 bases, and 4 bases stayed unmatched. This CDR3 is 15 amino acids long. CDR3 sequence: CASSEGQGGTGELFF. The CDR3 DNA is TGCGCCAGCAGTGAGGGACAGGGTGGGACCGGGGAGCTGTTTTTT.

DNA of the CDR3: TGCAGTGCTAGAGTATTGCCGGACAGGACCACCTACAATGAGCAGTTCTTC. It codes for CSARVLPDRTTYNEQFF. The chain carries TRBV20-1 and TRBJ2-1, with 7 bases aligning to TRBD1. J was trimmed by 2 bases and V by 1 base; bases with no gene match: 11. CDR1 is DFQATT and CDR2 is SNEGSKA in the germline V gene (reference sequence). This CDR3 has 17 amino acids.

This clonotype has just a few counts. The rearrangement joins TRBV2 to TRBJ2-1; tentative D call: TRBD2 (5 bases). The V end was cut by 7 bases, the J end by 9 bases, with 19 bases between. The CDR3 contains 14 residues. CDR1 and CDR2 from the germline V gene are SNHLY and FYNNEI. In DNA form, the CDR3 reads TGTGCCAGCACGAGGGAAGGACTTCCCGGTGAGCAGTTCTTC. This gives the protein CASTREGLPGEQFF.

The CDR3 DNA is TGCAGCGTTGGCCTCAGGGTAGATTATGGCTACACCTTC. It codes for CSVGLRVDYGYTF. The chain recombines TRBV29-1 with TRBJ1-2, with TRBD1 as a possible D gene (5 bases). Germline V CDR1 and CDR2: SQVTM, ANQGSEA. This CDR3 comprises 13 residues. Trimming left V 4 bases short and J 5 bases short, with 14 bases between.

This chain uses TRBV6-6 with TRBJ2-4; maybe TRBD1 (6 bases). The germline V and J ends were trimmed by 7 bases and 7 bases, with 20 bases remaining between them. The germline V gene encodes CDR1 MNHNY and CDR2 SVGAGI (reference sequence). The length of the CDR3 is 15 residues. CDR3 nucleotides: TGTGCCAGCATGTCGTATGGTACCGGACAGAACATTCAGTACTTC. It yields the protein CASMSYGTGQNIQYF.

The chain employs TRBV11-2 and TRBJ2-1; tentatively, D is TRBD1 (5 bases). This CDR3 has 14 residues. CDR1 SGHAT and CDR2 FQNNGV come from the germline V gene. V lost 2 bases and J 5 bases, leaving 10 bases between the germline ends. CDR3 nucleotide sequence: TGTGCCAGCAGCTTATGGGGCGGTGACAATGAGCAGTTCTTC. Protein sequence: CASSLWGGDNEQFF.